The text below deals with one TCR beta chain. The method was immunoSEQ multiplex PCR; TCRdb's version includes in-frame clones alone and lacks a portion of them. The sample lists roughly 88,000 clones; approximately 93% were seen once. The data originate from a study of control samples from healthy donors and cancer patients. Germline lookup yields CDR1 MNHEY and CDR2 SMNVEV (reference sequence). V lost 6 bases, J lost 4 bases, and 1 base stayed unmatched. The CDR3 totals 12 residues. The sequencing sample was made of blood. The receptor's source is a woman aged 25 to 39 in good health. The chain uses TRBV27 and TRBJ1-1, with 8 bases fitting TRBD1. The CDR3 nucleotides read TGTGCCAGCAGAACAGGGGGCACTGAAGCTTTCTTT. Residues: CASRTGGTEAFF.